This section outlines one T cell receptor beta chain sequence together with its context. The V and J ends lost 4 bases and 4 bases, in that order; junction bases with no gene match: 10. The CDR3 covers 16 residues. CDR1 SEHNR and CDR2 FQNEAQ come from the germline V gene (reference sequence). Enrollees, roughly 18 to 90 years old, lived in approximately 24 US areas. This entry is derived from a study of blood T cell repertoires in COVID-19. Libraries were prepared by immunoSEQ multiplex PCR; TCRdb keeps only in-frame clonotypes and omits some of them. The sample has hundreds of thousands of clones; roughly nine tenths are singletons.

This TCR came from a woman in her 50s in a cohort exposed to, infected with or recovered from COVID-19 (not recorded which). The sequenced sample consisted of PBMCs or T cells enriched from blood (not recorded which). The rearrangement joins TRBV7-9 to TRBJ2-1, with 7 bases that match TRBD2. The chain's CDR3 is CASSSSGLAVYNEQFF. The CDR3 region has the DNA TGTGCCAGCAGCTCGTCCGGGCTAGCGGTGTACAATGAGCAGTTCTTC. The full variable domain, in which reference TRBV7-9 and TRBJ2-1 provide the parts outside the CDR3, is DTGVSQNPRHKITKRGQNVTFRCDPISEHNRLYWYRQTLGQGPEFLTYFQNEAQLEKSRLLSDRFSAERPKGSFSTLEIQRTEQGDSAMYLCASSSSGLAVYNEQFFGPGTRLTVL.